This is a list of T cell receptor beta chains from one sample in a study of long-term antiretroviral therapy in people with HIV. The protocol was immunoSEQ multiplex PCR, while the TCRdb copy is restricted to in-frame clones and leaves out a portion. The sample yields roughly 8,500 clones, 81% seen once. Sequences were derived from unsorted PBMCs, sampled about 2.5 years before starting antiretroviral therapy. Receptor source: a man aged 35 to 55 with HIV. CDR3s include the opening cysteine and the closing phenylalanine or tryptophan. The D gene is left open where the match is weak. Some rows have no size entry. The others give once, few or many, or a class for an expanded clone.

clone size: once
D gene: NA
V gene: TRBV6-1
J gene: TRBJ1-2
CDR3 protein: CASSPPGRYGYTF
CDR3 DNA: TGTGCCAGCAGCCCCCCCGGGCGCTATGGCTACACCTTC

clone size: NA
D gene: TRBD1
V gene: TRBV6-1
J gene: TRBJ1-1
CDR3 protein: CAGGQGNTEAFF
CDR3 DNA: TGTGCTGGTGGACAGGGGAACACTGAAGCTTTCTTT

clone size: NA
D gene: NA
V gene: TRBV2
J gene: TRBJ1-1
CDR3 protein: CASSDPRNTEAFF
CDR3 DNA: TGTGCCAGCAGTGATCCCAGGAACACTGAAGCTTTCTTT

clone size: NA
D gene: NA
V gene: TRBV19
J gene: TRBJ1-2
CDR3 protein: CATREALNYGYTF
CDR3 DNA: TGTGCCACCCGGGAGGCCCTTAACTATGGCTACACCTTC

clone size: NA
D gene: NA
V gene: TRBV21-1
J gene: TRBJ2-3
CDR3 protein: CASTPSGQGDTDTQYF
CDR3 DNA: TGTGCCAGCACTCCCTCGGGACAGGGAGACACAGATACGCAGTATTTT

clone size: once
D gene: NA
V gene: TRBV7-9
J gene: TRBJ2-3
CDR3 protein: CASSLLSTDTQYF
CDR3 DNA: TGTGCCAGCAGCTTATTAAGCACAGATACGCAGTATTTT

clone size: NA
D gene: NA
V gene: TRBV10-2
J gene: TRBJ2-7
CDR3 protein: CASSESSYEQYF
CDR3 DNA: TGCGCCAGCAGTGAAAGCTCCTACGAGCAGTACTTC

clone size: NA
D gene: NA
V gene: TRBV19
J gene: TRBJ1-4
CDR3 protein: CASSIGGATNEKLFF
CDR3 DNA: TGTGCCAGTAGTATAGGCGGGGCAACTAATGAAAAACTGTTTTTT

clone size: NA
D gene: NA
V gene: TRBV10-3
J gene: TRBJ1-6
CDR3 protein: CAIGRENSPLHF
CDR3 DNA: TGTGCCATCGGGAGGGAGAATTCACCCCTCCACTTT

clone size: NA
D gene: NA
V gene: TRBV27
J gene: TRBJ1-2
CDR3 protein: CASSLLVSAQDYYGYTF
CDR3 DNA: TGTGCCAGCAGTTTGCTTGTTTCGGCACAGGACTACTATGGCTACACCTTC

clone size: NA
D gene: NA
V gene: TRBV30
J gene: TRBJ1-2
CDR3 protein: CAWSTTRQPGPYGYTF
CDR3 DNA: TGTGCCTGGAGTACTACAAGACAGCCCGGGCCCTATGGCTACACCTTC

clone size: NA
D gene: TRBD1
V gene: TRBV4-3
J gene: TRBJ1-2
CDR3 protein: CASSPNPQGMDYGYTF
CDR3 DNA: TGCGCCAGCAGCCCAAATCCACAGGGGATGGACTATGGCTACACCTTC

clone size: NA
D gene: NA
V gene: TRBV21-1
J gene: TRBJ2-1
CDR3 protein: CASARGLSSYNEQFF
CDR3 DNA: TGTGCCAGCGCGCGGGGGCTTAGCTCCTACAATGAGCAGTTCTTC

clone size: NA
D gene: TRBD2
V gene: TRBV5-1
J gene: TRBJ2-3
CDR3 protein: CASSSQTSGGDTQYF
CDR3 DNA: TGCGCCAGCAGCTCCCAGACTAGCGGGGGGGATACGCAGTATTTT

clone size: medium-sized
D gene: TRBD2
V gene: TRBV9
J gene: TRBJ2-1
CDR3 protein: CASSVDSGGLFYNEQFF
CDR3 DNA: TGTGCCAGCAGCGTAGATAGCGGGGGGCTTTTTTACAATGAGCAGTTCTTC

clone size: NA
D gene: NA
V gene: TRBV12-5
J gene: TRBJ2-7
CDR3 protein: CASGLELGSRVVF
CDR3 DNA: TGTGCTAGTGGTTTGGAATTGGGCAGCCGAGTCGTTTTC

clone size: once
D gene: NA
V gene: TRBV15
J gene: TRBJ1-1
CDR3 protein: CATSRDRDWITEAFF
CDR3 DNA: TGTGCCACCAGCAGAGACAGGGACTGGATCACTGAAGCTTTCTTT

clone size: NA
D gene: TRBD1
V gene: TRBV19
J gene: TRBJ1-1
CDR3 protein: CASSRQGEPQYAFF
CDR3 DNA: TGTGCCAGTAGTCGACAGGGCGAACCCCAGTATGCTTTCTTT

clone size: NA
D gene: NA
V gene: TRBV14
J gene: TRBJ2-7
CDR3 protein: CASSQEAGYTYEQYF
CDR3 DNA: TGTGCCAGCAGCCAAGAGGCAGGATACACCTACGAGCAGTACTTC

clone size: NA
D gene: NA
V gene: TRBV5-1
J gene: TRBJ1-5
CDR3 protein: CASSLSGANQPQHF
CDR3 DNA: TGCGCCAGCAGCTTGTCAGGGGCCAATCAGCCCCAGCATTTT

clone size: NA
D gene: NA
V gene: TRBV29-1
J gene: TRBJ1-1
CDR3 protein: CSVALVDTEAFF
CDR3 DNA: TGCAGCGTCGCCCTTGTCGACACTGAGGCTTTCTTT

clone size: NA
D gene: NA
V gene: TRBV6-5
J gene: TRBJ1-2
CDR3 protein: CASSYSPGSYGYTF
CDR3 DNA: TGTGCCAGCAGTTACTCTCCGGGGAGCTATGGCTACACCTTC

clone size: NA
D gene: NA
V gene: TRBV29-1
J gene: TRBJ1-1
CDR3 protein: CSVSPQGTEAFF
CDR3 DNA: TGCAGCGTTAGTCCTCAGGGCACTGAAGCTTTCTTT

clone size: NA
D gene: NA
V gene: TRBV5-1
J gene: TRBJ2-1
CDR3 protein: CASSFEGSSYNEQFF
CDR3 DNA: TGCGCCAGCAGCTTCGAGGGGTCCTCCTACAATGAGCAGTTCTTC

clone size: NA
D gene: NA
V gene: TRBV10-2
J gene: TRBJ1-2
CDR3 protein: CASSESSSGRGINYGYTF
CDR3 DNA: TGCGCCAGCAGTGAGTCGAGTTCAGGGAGAGGCATTAACTATGGCTACACCTTC

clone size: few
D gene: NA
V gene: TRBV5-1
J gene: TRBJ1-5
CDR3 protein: CASSLGPGNQPQHF
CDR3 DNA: TGCGCCAGCAGCCTGGGACCGGGCAATCAGCCCCAGCATTTT

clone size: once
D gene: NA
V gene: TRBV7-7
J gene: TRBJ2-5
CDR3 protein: CASSFYETPGQTQYF
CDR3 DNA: TGTGCCAGCAGCTTTTATGAGACGCCGGGTCAGACCCAGTACTTC

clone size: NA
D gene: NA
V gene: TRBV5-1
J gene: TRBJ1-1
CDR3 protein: CASSPGGGRDTEAFF
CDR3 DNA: TGCGCCAGCAGCCCTGGTGGAGGTCGGGACACTGAAGCTTTCTTT

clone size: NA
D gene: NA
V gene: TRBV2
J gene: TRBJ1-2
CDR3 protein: CASREQGGYGYTF
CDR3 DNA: TGTGCCAGCAGGGAACAGGGAGGATATGGCTACACCTTC

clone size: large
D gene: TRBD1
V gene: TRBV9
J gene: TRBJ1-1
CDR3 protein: CAYRSRQGLYTEAFF
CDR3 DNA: TGTGCCTACCGATCGAGACAGGGGCTTTACACTGAAGCTTTCTTT

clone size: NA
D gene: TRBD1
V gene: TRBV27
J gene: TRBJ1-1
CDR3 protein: CASRDGQGGLKTEAFF
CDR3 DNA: TGTGCCAGCAGAGACGGACAGGGAGGGTTAAAGACTGAAGCTTTCTTT

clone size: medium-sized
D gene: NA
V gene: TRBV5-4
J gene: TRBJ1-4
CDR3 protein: CASSLAEGLGEKLFF
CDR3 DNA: TGTGCCAGCAGCTTGGCCGAAGGGTTGGGTGAAAAACTGTTTTTT

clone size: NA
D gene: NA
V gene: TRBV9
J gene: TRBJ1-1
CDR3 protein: CASSVVKGAGTEAFF
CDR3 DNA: TGTGCCAGCAGCGTAGTGAAGGGCGCGGGCACTGAAGCTTTCTTT

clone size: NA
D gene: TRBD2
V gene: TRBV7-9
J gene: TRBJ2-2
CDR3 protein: CASSSLAGGNTGELFF
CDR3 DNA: TGTGCCAGCAGCTCTCTAGCGGGGGGGAACACCGGGGAGCTGTTTTTT

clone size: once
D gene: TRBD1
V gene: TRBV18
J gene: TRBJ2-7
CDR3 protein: CASSPSGQGTPYEQYF
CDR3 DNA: TGTGCCAGCTCACCATCGGGACAGGGGACGCCCTACGAGCAGTACTTC

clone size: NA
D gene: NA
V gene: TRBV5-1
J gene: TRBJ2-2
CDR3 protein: CASSSDTFAGELFF
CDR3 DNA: TGCGCCAGCAGCTCTGACACGTTCGCCGGGGAGCTGTTTTTT

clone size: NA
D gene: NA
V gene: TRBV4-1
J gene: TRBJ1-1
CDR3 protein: CASSQDSGHGTEAFF
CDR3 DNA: TGCGCCAGCAGCCAAGATTCAGGGCATGGGACTGAAGCTTTCTTT

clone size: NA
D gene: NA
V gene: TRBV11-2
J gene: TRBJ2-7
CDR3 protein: CASRGPRAEQYF
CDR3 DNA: TGTGCCAGCAGAGGGCCCCGCGCCGAGCAGTACTTC

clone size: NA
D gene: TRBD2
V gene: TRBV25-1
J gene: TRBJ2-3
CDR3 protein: CASSGTSGKTDTQYF
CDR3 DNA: TGTGCCAGCAGTGGGACTAGCGGGAAAACAGATACGCAGTATTTT

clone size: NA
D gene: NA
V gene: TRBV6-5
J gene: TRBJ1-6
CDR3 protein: CASREYNSPLHF
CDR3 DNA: TGTGCCAGCAGGGAGTATAATTCACCCCTCCACTTT

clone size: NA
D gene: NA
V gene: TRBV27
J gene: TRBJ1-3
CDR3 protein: CASSSLGAQRNTIYF
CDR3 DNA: TGTGCCAGCAGCTCCTTGGGAGCTCAGAGAAACACCATATATTTT

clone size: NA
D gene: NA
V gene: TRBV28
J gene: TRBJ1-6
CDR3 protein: CASASGTINSPLHF
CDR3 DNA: TGTGCCAGCGCCTCTGGGACTATAAATTCACCCCTCCACTTT

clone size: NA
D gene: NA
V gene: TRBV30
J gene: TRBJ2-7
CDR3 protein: CAWSVSGVDEQYF
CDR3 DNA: TGTGCCTGGAGTGTTTCGGGCGTCGACGAGCAGTACTTC

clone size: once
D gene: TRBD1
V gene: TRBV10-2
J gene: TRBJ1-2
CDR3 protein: CASSERAGTDYGYTF
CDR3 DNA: TGCGCCAGCAGTGAGCGTGCCGGGACAGATTATGGCTACACCTTC

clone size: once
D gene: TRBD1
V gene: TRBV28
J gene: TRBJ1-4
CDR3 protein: CASRAGGTYEKLFF
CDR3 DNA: TGTGCCAGCAGGGCAGGGGGGACTTATGAAAAACTGTTTTTT

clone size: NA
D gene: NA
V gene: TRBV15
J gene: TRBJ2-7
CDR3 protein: CATSRDPGLAYEQYF
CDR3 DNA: TGTGCCACCAGCAGAGATCCCGGGCTAGCTTACGAGCAGTACTTC

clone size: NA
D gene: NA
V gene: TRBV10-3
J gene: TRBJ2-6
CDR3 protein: CASREGSGANVLTF
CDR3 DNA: TGTGCCTCAAGGGAAGGCTCTGGGGCCAACGTCCTGACTTTC

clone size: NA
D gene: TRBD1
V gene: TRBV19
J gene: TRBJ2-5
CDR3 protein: CASSLGTEPTRTQYF
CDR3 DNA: TGTGCCAGTAGTTTGGGGACAGAACCGACCAGGACCCAGTACTTC

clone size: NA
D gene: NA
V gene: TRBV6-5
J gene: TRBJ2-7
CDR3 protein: CASSYSTTHEQYF
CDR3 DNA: TGTGCCAGCAGTTACTCGACAACCCACGAGCAGTACTTC

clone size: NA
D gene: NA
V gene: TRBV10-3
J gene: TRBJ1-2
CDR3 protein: CAISESPGHYGYTF
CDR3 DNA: TGTGCCATCAGTGAGTCTCCGGGGCACTATGGCTACACCTTC

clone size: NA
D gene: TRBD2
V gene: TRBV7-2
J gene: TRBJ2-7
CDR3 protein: CASSLGTSFFSYEQYF
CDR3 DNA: TGTGCCAGCAGCTTAGGGACTAGCTTCTTTTCCTACGAGCAGTACTTC

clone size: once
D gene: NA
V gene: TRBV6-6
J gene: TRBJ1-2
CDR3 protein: CASSYSPDRPQGYTF
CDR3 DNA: TGTGCCAGCAGTTACTCCCCCGACAGGCCCCAAGGGTACACCTTC

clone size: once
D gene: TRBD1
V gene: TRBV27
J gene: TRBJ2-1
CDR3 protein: CASSPRDRVNNEQFF
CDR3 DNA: TGTGCCAGCAGTCCGCGGGACAGGGTGAACAATGAGCAGTTCTTC

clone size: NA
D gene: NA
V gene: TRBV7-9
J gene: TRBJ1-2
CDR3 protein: CASSLAQRNYGYTF
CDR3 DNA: TGTGCCAGCAGCTTAGCCCAGCGTAACTATGGCTACACCTTC